This is a list of T cell receptor beta chains from one sample in a study of CD8+CD57+ T cells in acquired aplastic anemia. From the reads, TCRdb called clonotypes with MiXCR, one entry per CDR3 protein. The sample yields just over 450,000 distinct CDR3 sequences, around 32% seen once. Material: sorted CD4+, CD8+, or CD8+CD57+ T cells (not recorded which) from PBMCs. These TCRs come from a human donor with aplastic anemia. Each CDR3 is given with its conserved first and last residue. A D gene is named only where the DNA matches it firmly. Part of the rows lack a size; the others show once, few, many or a class for expanded clones.

TGCAGCGTTGAAGTGTTGAATGAGCAGTTCTTC | CSVEVLNEQFF | TRBJ2-1 | TRBV29-1 | NA | NA
TGTGCCAGCAGCGATGGACAGGACTACGAGCAGTACTTC | CASSDGQDYEQYF | TRBJ2-7 | TRBV5-5 | TRBD1 | few
TGCAGTGCTAGAGATTTCTCCGGTGCGGTGGGAGCTTTCTTT | CSARDFSGAVGAFF | TRBJ1-1 | TRBV20-1 | NA | few
TGTGCCTGGAGTGTACAGGAGAACACTGAAGCTTTCTTT | CAWSVQENTEAFF | TRBJ1-1 | TRBV30 | NA | NA
TGTGCCAGCAGCTTAATAACAAGGGGCTCCTACAATGGGCAGTTCTTC | CASSLITRGSYNGQFF | TRBJ2-1 | TRBV7-6 | NA | NA
TGCAGCGTCCTCGACACCCCCACTGAAGCTTTCTTT | CSVLDTPTEAFF | TRBJ1-1 | TRBV29-1 | NA | many
TGTGCCAGCAGCCAGACTAGCGGGGCGCAAGAGACCCAGTACTTC | CASSQTSGAQETQYF | TRBJ2-5 | TRBV11-1 | TRBD2 | many
TGCAGTGCTAGAGATCCCAGCGGGAGGGACGCTGGGCAGTTCTTC | CSARDPSGRDAGQFF | TRBJ2-1 | TRBV20-1 | TRBD2 | NA
TGTGCCTGGAAGGGACAGGGGATCTATGGCTACACCTTC | CAWKGQGIYGYTF | TRBJ1-2 | TRBV30 | TRBD1 | NA
TGCAGTGCTAGAGTGACTAGCGGGAACACCGGGGAGCTGTTTTTT | CSARVTSGNTGELFF | TRBJ2-2 | TRBV20-1 | TRBD2 | few
TGTGCCAGCAGTCAGACCGAGGGGGGCTACACCTTC | CASSQTEGGYTF | TRBJ1-2 | TRBV2 | NA | NA
TGTGCCAGCAGCGTCGGGCTAGCGGGGAGAGACAATGAGCAGTTCTTC | CASSVGLAGRDNEQFF | TRBJ2-1 | TRBV9 | TRBD2 | many
TGCGCCAGCAAGCGCAGCGCCCCTGGGGATACGCAGTATTTT | CASKRSAPGDTQYF | TRBJ2-3 | TRBV5-1 | NA | NA
TGCAGTGCAAATATGGCGGGGATGCAAGAGACCCAGTACTTC | CSANMAGMQETQYF | TRBJ2-5 | TRBV20-1 | NA | NA
TGTGCCAGCAGCTTAGAAGGGGACTGGAGCGAGCAGTACTTC | CASSLEGDWSEQYF | TRBJ2-7 | TRBV5-6 | NA | NA
TGCAGCGTTGGTGGCAGGGGGGGAGAGACCCAGTACTTC | CSVGGRGGETQYF | TRBJ2-5 | TRBV29-1 | NA | many
TGTGCCACCAGCAGAGATCGGGCAGGGTATACTAACTATGGCTACACCTTC | CATSRDRAGYTNYGYTF | TRBJ1-2 | TRBV15 | NA | few
TGTGCCAGCAGTGAAGTCGGCAAAAACATTCAGTACTTC | CASSEVGKNIQYF | TRBJ2-4 | TRBV10-3 | NA | NA
TGCAGCGTTGCCGACAGGGGATACGAGCAGTACTTC | CSVADRGYEQYF | TRBJ2-7 | TRBV29-1 | TRBD1 | few
TGCAGCGCGCGACAGGGGTGGGGCTCAACTAATGAAAAACTGTTTTTT | CSARQGWGSTNEKLFF | TRBJ1-4 | TRBV29-1 | TRBD1 | many
TGTGCCAGCAGCCAAGAGGGGACCAACCCCACCGGGGAGCTGTTTTTT | CASSQEGTNPTGELFF | TRBJ2-2 | TRBV4-2 | NA | NA
TGTGCCAGCAGGCCGACAGGGAGCACTGAAGCTTTCTTT | CASRPTGSTEAFF | TRBJ1-1 | TRBV2 | TRBD1 | few
TGTGCCAGCAGAGACGACAGGAACTGTAGCAATCAGCCCCAGCATTTT | CASRDDRNCSNQPQHF | TRBJ1-5 | TRBV6-1 | NA | few
TGCAGTGCTCCGCCCGATAGCGGGATCCAAGAGACCCAGTACTTC | CSAPPDSGIQETQYF | TRBJ2-5 | TRBV20-1 | TRBD2 | NA
TGTGCCAGCAGCTTAGGACAGACTCATCAGCCCCAGCATTTT | CASSLGQTHQPQHF | TRBJ1-5 | TRBV7-9 | NA | many
TGCGCCAGCAGCCTTTTTGATGGGGGGCAAGAGACCCAGTACTTC | CASSLFDGGQETQYF | TRBJ2-5 | TRBV5-1 | NA | NA
TGCGCCAGCAGCCAAGGAGGGTATAATTCACCCCTCCACTTT | CASSQGGYNSPLHF | TRBJ1-6 | TRBV4-1 | NA | many
TGTGCCAGTACTCAAGGGATGAATAATTCACCCCTCCACTTT | CASTQGMNNSPLHF | TRBJ1-6 | TRBV19 | NA | NA
TGTGCCAGTAGTCCGGACAGGGTAATTGGCTACACCTTC | CASSPDRVIGYTF | TRBJ1-2 | TRBV19 | TRBD1 | NA
TGCAGTGCTAGTGGGAGCGGGGGGGCCAGAGAGACCCAGTACTTC | CSASGSGGARETQYF | TRBJ2-5 | TRBV20-1 | TRBD2 | few
TGCAGTGCTAGAGATCATAGCGGGGGGGTCTCCTACAATGAGCAGTTCTTC | CSARDHSGGVSYNEQFF | TRBJ2-1 | TRBV20-1 | TRBD2 | NA
TGCAGTGCTAGCGGTGTGCCTAGCGGGAGCTCAGATACGCAGTATTTT | CSASGVPSGSSDTQYF | TRBJ2-3 | TRBV20-1 | TRBD2 | NA
TGTGCCAGTAGTATAAGTGGACTAGCGGGGGGCCAAGAGACCCAGTACTTC | CASSISGLAGGQETQYF | TRBJ2-5 | TRBV19 | TRBD2 | NA
TGTGCCAGCAGTTACTCGAGTATCAACAGCTACGAGCAGTACTTC | CASSYSSINSYEQYF | TRBJ2-7 | TRBV6-5 | NA | few
TGTGCCAGCAGCTTAGCCCCGGGCCTCTATGGCTACACCTTC | CASSLAPGLYGYTF | TRBJ1-2 | TRBV7-2 | NA | NA
TGCGCCAGCAGCATCCAGCAGGGCGTAGATAATTCACCCCTCCACTTT | CASSIQQGVDNSPLHF | TRBJ1-6 | TRBV4-1 | NA | few
TGTGCCAGCAGCTTATGGCTACCAGGGGGCGGACAGCCCCAGCATTTT | CASSLWLPGGGQPQHF | TRBJ1-5 | TRBV11-1 | TRBD1 | many
TGTGCCAGCAGCGAGGGGGGTCAATATGGCTACACCTTC | CASSEGGQYGYTF | TRBJ1-2 | TRBV25-1 | NA | many
TGCGCCAGCAGCTTTGGGATAGGTAGGGAGCAGTTCTTC | CASSFGIGREQFF | TRBJ2-1 | TRBV5-1 | NA | NA
TGCGCCAGCAGCCAGGGGATGGCCTCCACTCCTGAAAAACTGTTTTTT | CASSQGMASTPEKLFF | TRBJ1-4 | TRBV5-1 | NA | NA
TGTGCCAGCAGCTTGGGGGACCAGTGGGGCCAGCCCCAGCATTTT | CASSLGDQWGQPQHF | TRBJ1-5 | TRBV5-5 | NA | NA
TGTGCCAGCAGCTTGGAGCCGGGACAGGGGGCGTTGAATGAGCAGTTCTTC | CASSLEPGQGALNEQFF | TRBJ2-1 | TRBV7-6 | TRBD1 | NA
TGTGCCAGCAGTGAAGAACTAGGCGATACGCAGTATTTT | CASSEELGDTQYF | TRBJ2-3 | TRBV2 | NA | few